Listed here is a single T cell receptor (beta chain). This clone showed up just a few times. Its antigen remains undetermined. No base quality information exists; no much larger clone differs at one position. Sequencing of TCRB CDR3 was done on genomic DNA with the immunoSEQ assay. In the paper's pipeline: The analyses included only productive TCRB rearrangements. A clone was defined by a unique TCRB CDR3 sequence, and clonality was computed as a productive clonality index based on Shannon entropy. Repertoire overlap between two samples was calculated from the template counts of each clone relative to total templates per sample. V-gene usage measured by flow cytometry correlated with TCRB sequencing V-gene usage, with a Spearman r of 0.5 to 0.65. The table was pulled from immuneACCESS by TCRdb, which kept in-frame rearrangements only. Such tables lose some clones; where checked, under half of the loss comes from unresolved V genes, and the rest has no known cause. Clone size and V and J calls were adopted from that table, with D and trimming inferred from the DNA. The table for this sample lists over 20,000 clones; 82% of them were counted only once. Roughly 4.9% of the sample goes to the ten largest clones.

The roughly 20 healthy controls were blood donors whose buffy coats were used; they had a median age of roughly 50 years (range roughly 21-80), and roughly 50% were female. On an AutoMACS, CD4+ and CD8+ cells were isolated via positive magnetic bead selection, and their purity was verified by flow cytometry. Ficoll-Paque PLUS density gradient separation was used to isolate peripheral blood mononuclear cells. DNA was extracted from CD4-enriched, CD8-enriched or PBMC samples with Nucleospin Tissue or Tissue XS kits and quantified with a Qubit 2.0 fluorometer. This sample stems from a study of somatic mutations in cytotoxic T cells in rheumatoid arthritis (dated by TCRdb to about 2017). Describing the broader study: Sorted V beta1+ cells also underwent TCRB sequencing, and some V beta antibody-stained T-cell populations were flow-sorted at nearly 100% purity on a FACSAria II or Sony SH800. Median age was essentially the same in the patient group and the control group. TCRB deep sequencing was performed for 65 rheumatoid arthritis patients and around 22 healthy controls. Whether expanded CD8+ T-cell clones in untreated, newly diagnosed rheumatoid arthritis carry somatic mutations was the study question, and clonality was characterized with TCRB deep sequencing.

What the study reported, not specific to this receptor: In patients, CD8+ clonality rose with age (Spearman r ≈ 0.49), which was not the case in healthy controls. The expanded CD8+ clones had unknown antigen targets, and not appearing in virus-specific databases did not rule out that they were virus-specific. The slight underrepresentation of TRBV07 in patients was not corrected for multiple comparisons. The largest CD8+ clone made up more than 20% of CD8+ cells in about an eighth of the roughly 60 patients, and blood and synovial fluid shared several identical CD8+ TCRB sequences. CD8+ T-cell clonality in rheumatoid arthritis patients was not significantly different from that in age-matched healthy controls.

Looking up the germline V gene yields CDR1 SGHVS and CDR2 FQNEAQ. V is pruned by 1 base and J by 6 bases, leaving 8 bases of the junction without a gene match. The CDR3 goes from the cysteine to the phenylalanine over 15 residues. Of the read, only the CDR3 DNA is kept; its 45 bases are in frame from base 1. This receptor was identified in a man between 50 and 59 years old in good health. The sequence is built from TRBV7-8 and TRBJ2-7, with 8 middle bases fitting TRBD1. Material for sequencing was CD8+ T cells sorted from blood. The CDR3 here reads CASSLVGTGHPEQYF. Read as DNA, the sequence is TGTGCCAGCAGCTTAGTAGGGACAGGTCACCCCGAGCAGTACTTC.